These 24 T cell receptor beta chains originate from one sample sequenced in a study of blood T cells in healthy people across ages. Using a J-beta primer mix together with a sample-barcoded 5' primer, a second PCR was run for about 6 to 12 cycles. TCRdb reprocessed the 5' RACE reads with MiXCR, giving one entry per CDR3 protein. The sample has 700,000 or so distinct CDR3 sequences, about a fifth seen once. The sample was blood. Receptors were obtained from an older man in good health.

This clonotype occurred many times. The chain recombines TRBV18 with TRBJ1-5; TRBD1 matches 8 bases. J lost 5 bases, V lost 5 bases, and 2 bases had no gene match. The CDR3 is 13 amino acids. CDR1 and CDR2 (germline): KGHSH, LQKENI. CDR3 loop: CASSVQGDQPQHF. CDR3 nucleotides: TGTGCCAGCTCAGTACAGGGGGATCAGCCCCAGCATTTT.

The rearrangement joins TRBV9 to TRBJ2-7; 9 bases are shared with TRBD1. CDR3 size: 15 residues. Unmatched junction bases numbered 3, after V lost 0 bases and J lost 2 bases. CDR1 and CDR2 (germline): SGDLS, YYNGEE. The CDR3 bases are TGTGCCAGCAGCGTAGGGGACAGGGTTACCTACGAGCAGTACTTC. The encoded protein is CASSVGDRVTYEQYF.

V is TRBV6-5 and J is TRBJ2-3; tentatively, D is TRBD1 (5 bases). Trimming took 4 bases from V and 5 from J, leaving 13 bases between them. This CDR3 has 14 amino acids. CDR1 is MNHEY, CDR2 SVGAGI, per germline. The CDR3 is CASSSGFRGDTQYF. The CDR3 nucleotides are TGTGCCAGCAGTTCAGGGTTCCGAGGAGATACGCAGTATTTT.

This clonotype was detected a few times. This chain joins TRBV9 and TRBJ2-7; either TRBD1 or TRBD2 may supply D (6 bases each). Germline-derived CDR1 and CDR2 are SGDLS and YYNGEE. The CDR3 runs to 16 residues. Trimming shortened V by 4 bases and J by 0 bases, and 17 bases separated the two germline ends. CDR3 amino acids: CASSRDLWGASYEQYF. CDR3 nucleotide sequence: TGTGCCAGCAGCCGAGATCTATGGGGGGCCTCCTACGAGCAGTACTTC.

The chain joins TRBV14 to TRBJ1-5; no clear D. V was pared by 0 bases and J by 3 bases, with 12 bases between. Per germline, CDR1 SGHDN and CDR2 FVKESK. This CDR3 comprises 16 residues. The CDR3 sequence is CASSQETVSDNQPQHF. The CDR3 nucleotides are TGTGCCAGCAGCCAAGAAACAGTAAGTGACAATCAGCCCCAGCATTTT.

The chain has TRBV7-9 and TRBJ2-1; 7 nucleotides agree with TRBD1. The J call is in doubt because the DNA end fits TRBJ2-7 better. Per germline, CDR1 SEHNR and CDR2 FQNEAQ (reference sequence). This CDR3 has 15 residues. The CDR3 DNA sequence: TGTGCCAGCAGCTCAGCTCAGGGGGATCCCTACGAGCAGTACTTC. It is translated as CASSSAQGDPYEQYF.

The chain combines TRBV12-3 or TRBV12-4 with TRBJ1-6; D gene uncertain. Trimming stripped 5 bases from V and 10 bases from J, with 9 bases between. The CDR3 runs 12 residues. The DNA of the CDR3 is TGTGCCAGCAGTCCCCTGCGCTCACCCCTCCACTTT. It specifies CASSPLRSPLHF.

This clonotype has just a few counts. The chain couples TRBV2 to TRBJ2-1; D is unclear. V gave up 8 bases and J gave up 4 bases, with 12 bases separating them. The CDR3 spans 13 residues. The germline V gene encodes CDR1 SNHLY and CDR2 FYNNEI. The CDR3 loop reads CASGQARYNEQFF. Written as DNA, the CDR3 is TGTGCCAGCGGGCAGGCCAGATACAATGAGCAGTTCTTC.

This clonotype has only a few counts. The gene calls are TRBV7-8 and TRBJ2-4, with a weak D call TRBD2 (6 bases). V lost 10 bases, J lost 4 bases, and 26 bases lay in between. Germline lookup yields CDR1 SGHVS and CDR2 FQNEAQ. The CDR3 covers 17 residues. CDR3: CATTPYGAGIGKNIQYF. CDR3 DNA sequence: TGTGCCACCACACCCTACGGCGCGGGAATAGGGAAAAACATTCAGTACTTC.

This clonotype was found a few times. V gene TRBV7-9 combines with J gene TRBJ2-4, with 7 bases identical to TRBD2. The CDR3 sequence is 16 residues long. CDR1 SEHNR and CDR2 FQNEAQ come from the germline V gene (reference sequence). The V and J ends lost 2 bases and 1 base, in that order; junction bases with no gene match: 5. CDR3 sequence: CASSLSGGRAKNIQYF. In DNA, the CDR3 is TGTGCCAGCAGCTTATCCGGGGGGAGGGCCAAAAACATTCAGTACTTC. Looking up the rest from reference TRBV7-9 and TRBJ2-4 gives the full variable domain: DTGVSQNPRHKITKRGQNVTFRCDPISEHNRLYWYRQTLGQGPEFLTYFQNEAQLEKSRLLSDRFSAERPKGSFSTLEIQRTEQGDSAMYLCASSLSGGRAKNIQYFGAGTRLSVL.

The chain is built from TRBV20-1 and TRBJ2-1; D possibly corresponds to TRBD2 (6 bases). Germline CDR1 is DFQATT and CDR2 is SNEGSKA (reference sequence). The V end was cut by 3 bases, the J end by 15 bases, with 27 bases between. This CDR3 spans 15 amino acids. The CDR3 region is CSARVRGGTWNERFF. CDR3 bases: TGCAGTGCTAGGGTCCGTGGCGGGACGTGGAATGAACGGTTCTTC.

This clonotype occurred a few times. The chain couples TRBV20-1 to TRBJ1-4, with D possibly TRBD1 on 6 matching bases. Germline V gene lookup returns CDR1 DFQATT and CDR2 SNEGSKA (reference sequence). CDR3 length: 17 residues. V shed 0 bases and J shed 3 bases, with 17 bases lying between them. CDR3 sequence reads: CSARDLTRGRANEKLFF. In DNA, the CDR3 is TGCAGTGCTAGAGATTTGACCCGGGGGCGGGCTAATGAAAAACTGTTTTTT.

This clonotype has a count of ten or more. The rearrangement joins TRBV4-3 to TRBJ2-3; the D is unclear. V lost 4 bases and J lost 2, with 13 bases in between. The CDR3 is 15 residues long. The V gene's germline CDR1 is LGHNA and CDR2 YSLEER. CDR3 sequence (DNA): TGCGCCAGCAGCCCATTCGCCCAGGCCACAGATACGCAGTATTTT. This encodes CASSPFAQATDTQYF.

This clonotype was counted a few times. V gene TRBV28 combines with J gene TRBJ1-1, with a weak D call TRBD1 (5 bases). With 3 bases removed from V and 5 bases from J, the gap between germline ends came to 13 bases. The CDR3 consists of 14 residues. Germline V gene sequence: CDR1 MDHEN, CDR2 SYDVKM. CDR3 region: CASSLRAGRTEAFF. CDR3 sequence (DNA): TGTGCCAGCAGTTTGAGGGCAGGGAGGACTGAAGCTTTCTTT.

The V gene is TRBV6-1, the J gene TRBJ2-3, with D possibly TRBD1 on 6 matching bases. CDR1 and CDR2 (germline): MNHNS, SASEGT. The CDR3 is 18 amino acids. V shed 4 bases and J shed 0 bases, with 20 bases lying between them. CDR3 sequence reads: CASSVSPGQLLSTDTQYF. Here the CDR3 DNA reads TGTGCCAGCAGTGTGTCCCCAGGACAGCTCCTTAGCACAGATACGCAGTATTTT.

This clonotype showed up just a few times. This sequence joins TRBV12-5 and TRBJ2-5; no definite D call. This CDR3 contains 14 residues. Between the trimmed V and J ends, which lost 3 bases and 1 base, there was a span of 9 bases. CDR1 and CDR2 from the germline V gene are LGHNT and FRNRAP. In DNA, the CDR3 is TGTGCTAGTGGTTTAATTCCCGGCCAAGAGACCCAGTACTTC. This encodes CASGLIPGQETQYF.

The V call is TRBV3-1, the J call TRBJ2-5; 9 bases are a match to TRBD2. The J call is in doubt because the DNA end fits TRBJ2-7 better. Germline V gene lookup returns CDR1 LGHDT and CDR2 YNNKEL (reference sequence). This CDR3 is built from 15 residues. The CDR3 protein is CASKDHIAGDYEQYF. In nucleotides, the CDR3 is TGTGCCAGCAAGGACCACATAGCGGGGGACTACGAGCAGTACTTC.

The rearrangement joins TRBV15 to TRBJ1-2; D not certain. V was trimmed by 0 bases and J by 6 bases, leaving 8 bases between them. CDR1 and CDR2 from the germline V gene are LNHNV and YYDKDF (reference sequence). There are 13 residues in the CDR3. DNA for the CDR3: TGTGCCACCAGCAGAGACAGGAAGGATGGCTACACCTTC. Translating gives CATSRDRKDGYTF.

Comment on this clonotype: An end of the junction does not agree with germline; a read error may underlie this. The J gene is TRBJ2-3, the V gene TRBV12-3 or TRBV12-4; the D is unclear. There are 14 residues in the CDR3. The CDR3 DNA is TGTGCCAGCAGTTTCGGGTTGAGCACAGATGCGCAGTATTTT. It yields the protein CASSFGLSTDAQYF.

V is TRBV5-6 and J is TRBJ2-7; 8 bases fit TRBD1. J was trimmed by 2 bases and V by 6 bases; bases with no gene match: 7. This CDR3 has 14 amino acids. Germline CDR1 and CDR2: SGHDT and YYEEEE. As DNA, the CDR3 is TGTGCCAGCACCCAGGGACAGGAGACCTACGAGCAGTACGTC. It is translated as CASTQGQETYEQYV.

The chain recombines TRBV6-6 with TRBJ1-4; maybe TRBD1 (5 bases). CDR1 is MNHNY and CDR2 is SVGAGI in the germline V gene (reference sequence). V gave up 6 bases and J gave up 8 bases, with 16 bases separating them. The CDR3 has 14 amino acids. The CDR3 protein is CASRTTEVGEKLFF. The CDR3 bases are TGTGCCAGCAGAACGACAGAGGTTGGAGAAAAACTGTTTTTT.

This clonotype turned up a few times. This chain's CDR3 is CASSLPISEQYF. The CDR3 nucleotides are TGTGCCAGCAGTTTACCGATTAGCGAGCAGTACTTC. This chain uses TRBV12-3 or TRBV12-4 with TRBJ2-7, with unresolved D. The length of the CDR3 is 12 residues. The V end lost 2 bases, the J end lost 6 bases, and 8 bases lay between the germline ends.

V gene TRBV29-1 combines with J gene TRBJ2-2; 7 bases are shared with TRBD2. Germline CDR1 is SQVTM and CDR2 is ANQGSEA. The CDR3 runs 16 residues. V gave up 6 bases and J gave up 3 bases; unmatched junction bases: 13. The CDR3 nucleotides read TGCAGCGTGGGAACCGGGACTACGTCCCACACCGGGGAGCTGTTTTTT. Translating it yields CSVGTGTTSHTGELFF.

The sample holds many counts of this clonotype. J is TRBJ1-2 and V is TRBV11-2; the D is unclear. CDR1 and CDR2 from the germline V gene are SGHAT and FQNNGV. The CDR3 sequence is 14 residues long. Trimming removed 5 bases from V and 3 bases from J, with 13 bases in between. The CDR3 loop reads CASSPDWADYGYTF. The CDR3, as DNA: TGTGCCAGCAGCCCGGACTGGGCTGACTATGGCTACACCTTC.